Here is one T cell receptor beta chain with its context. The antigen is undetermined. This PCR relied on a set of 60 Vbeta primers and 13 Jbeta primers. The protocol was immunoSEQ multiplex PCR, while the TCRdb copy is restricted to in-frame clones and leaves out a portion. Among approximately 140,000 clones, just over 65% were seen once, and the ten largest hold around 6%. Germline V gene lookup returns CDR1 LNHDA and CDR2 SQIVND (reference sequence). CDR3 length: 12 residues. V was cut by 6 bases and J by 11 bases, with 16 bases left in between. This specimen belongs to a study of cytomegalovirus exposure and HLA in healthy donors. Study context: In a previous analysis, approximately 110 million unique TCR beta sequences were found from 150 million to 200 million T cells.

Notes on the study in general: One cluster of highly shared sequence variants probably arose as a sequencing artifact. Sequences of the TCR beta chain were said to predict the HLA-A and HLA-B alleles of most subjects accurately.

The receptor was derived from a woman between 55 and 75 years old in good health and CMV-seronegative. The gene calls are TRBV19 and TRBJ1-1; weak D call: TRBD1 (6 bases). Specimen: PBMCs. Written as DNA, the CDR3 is TGTGCCAGTAGGGGGGCCAGGGAGTATGCTTTCTTT. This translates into CASRGAREYAFF.